One sample yielded the 17 T cell receptor beta chains listed below, sequenced in a study of blood T cells in healthy people across ages. Then a second PCR, running roughly 7 to 11 cycles, was carried out with a sample-barcoded 5' primer and a J-beta primer mix. TCRdb re-analysed the 5' RACE reads in MiXCR, keeping a single row per CDR3 protein. The top ten clones hold around 10% of a sample with about 1.6 million distinct CDR3 sequences, roughly 32% of them seen once. The sequenced sample consisted of blood. Every receptor here comes from a woman aged 25 to 39 in good health.

The chain is built from TRBV20-1 and TRBJ2-3; D possibly corresponds to TRBD2 (6 bases). Per the germline V gene, CDR1 is DFQATT and CDR2 is SNEGSKA (reference sequence). The CDR3 is 14 residues long. With 0 bases removed from V and 4 bases from J, the gap between germline ends came to 11 bases. The CDR3 here is CSARDGREADTQYF. In nucleotides, the CDR3 is TGCAGTGCTAGAGATGGGCGGGAAGCAGATACGCAGTATTTT.

The J gene is TRBJ2-3, the V gene TRBV20-1; D remains unclear. The CDR3 extends over 15 amino acids. V gave up 7 bases and J gave up 0 bases, with 17 bases separating them. Germline CDR1 is DFQATT and CDR2 is SNEGSKA (reference sequence). The DNA of the CDR3 is TGCAGTGGAAAGTCCGGGTCAGTTAGCACAGATACGCAGTATTTT. This gives the protein CSGKSGSVSTDTQYF.

The rearrangement uses TRBV6-1 and TRBJ2-4, with 10 bases lining up with TRBD1. The DNA end is more similar to TRBJ2-7, so the J call may be wrong. Germline CDR1 MNHNS, CDR2 SASEGT. The CDR3 totals 17 residues. The CDR3 loop is CASGHGLTGGVKDEQYF. CDR3 nucleotide sequence: TGTGCCAGCGGACACGGATTGACAGGGGGCGTAAAGGACGAGCAGTACTTC.

This clonotype showed up just a few times. The chain recombines TRBV9 with TRBJ2-1; D may be TRBD2 (6 bases). V lost 4 bases to trimming and J lost 2 bases, with 19 bases between them. Per germline, CDR1 SGDLS and CDR2 YYNGEE. The CDR3 totals 17 residues. CDR3 sequence: CASSPERAANPYNEQFF. The CDR3, as DNA: TGTGCCAGCAGCCCAGAGCGGGCCGCTAATCCCTACAATGAGCAGTTCTTC.

The chain joins TRBV9 to TRBJ2-1; 7 bases match TRBD2. The V and J ends lost 3 bases and 6 bases, in that order; junction bases with no gene match: 9. This CDR3 region has 15 residues. Germline V gene lookup returns CDR1 SGDLS and CDR2 YYNGEE. CDR3 sequence reads: CASSASLASGNEQFF. CDR3 sequence (DNA): TGTGCCAGCAGCGCCAGTTTGGCTAGCGGCAATGAGCAGTTCTTC.

This clonotype was seen at least ten times. The chain carries TRBV29-1 and TRBJ2-6, with TRBD1 matching over 10 bases. The J segment lost 2 bases and the V segment lost 6 bases, leaving 1 base of the junction unmatched. Germline CDR1 and CDR2: SQVTM and ANQGSEA. This CDR3 is 14 amino acids long. In DNA form, the CDR3 reads TGCAGCGTCGGGACAGGGGCTGGGGCCAACGTCCTGACTTTC. Its protein is CSVGTGAGANVLTF.

This clonotype has more than one count but fewer than ten. CDR3 DNA sequence: TGCGCCAGCAGCCCTACTGATAGCGGGAGAACCAGATTGCGGGAGCAGTACTTC. This translates into CASSPTDSGRTRLREQYF. V and J are TRBV5-1 and TRBJ2-7; 9 bases map to TRBD2. V was pared by 4 bases and J by 7 bases, with 21 bases of the junction left unmatched. Germline lookup yields CDR1 SGHRS and CDR2 YFSETQ. The CDR3 runs 18 residues.

This clonotype occurred a few times. The germline gene is not matched at one end of the junction; a read error may be the cause. The chain couples TRBV10-3 to TRBJ2-3; TRBD1 aligns across 9 bases. Germline values: CDR1 ENHRY, CDR2 SYGVKD. The CDR3 totals 20 residues. DNA of the CDR3: TGTGCCATCAGTGAGCCGCGGGCTCCCTACGGGACAGGGAACACAGATACGCGGTATTTT. As protein: CAISEPRAPYGTGNTDTRYF.

The V and J genes are TRBV27 and TRBJ1-2; D perhaps matches TRBD1 (6 bases). This CDR3 spans 12 amino acids. Trimming stripped 7 bases from V and 4 bases from J, with 10 bases between. In germline, CDR1 is MNHEY, CDR2 SMNVEV (reference sequence). The CDR3 is CASTLTGYGYTF. CDR3 nucleotide sequence: TGTGCCAGCACCTTGACAGGCTATGGCTACACCTTC.

This clonotype was seen a handful of times. CDR3 in amino acids: CASSYNHGEKLFF. Written as DNA, the CDR3 is TGTGCCAGCTCATATAACCACGGGGAAAAACTGTTTTTT. The gene calls are TRBV18 and TRBJ1-4, with D uncertain. Per germline, CDR1 KGHSH and CDR2 LQKENI. The CDR3 has 13 residues. V was shortened by 5 bases and J by 8 bases, with 12 bases between the two germline ends.

The V and J genes are TRBV12-3 or TRBV12-4 and TRBJ2-2; D might be TRBD2 (6 bases). The CDR3 loop spans 14 amino acids. Trimming took off 4 bases at V and 0 bases at J, with 6 bases between the two ends. Here the CDR3 DNA reads TGTGCCAGCAGTTGGGGGGCGAACACCGGGGAGCTGTTTTTT. Translating gives CASSWGANTGELFF.

This clonotype was observed a handful of times. This chain links TRBV7-8 with TRBJ1-1; D is perhaps TRBD1 (6 bases). The V end lost 5 bases, the J end lost 4 bases, and 17 bases lay between the germline ends. CDR1 is SGHVS, CDR2 FQNEAQ, per germline. The CDR3 runs to 15 residues. CDR3 sequence (DNA): TGTGCCAGCAGCGTTGTAGGGGGTTTAGGCACTGAAGCTTTCTTT. This codes for CASSVVGGLGTEAFF.

The rearrangement uses TRBV29-1 and TRBJ1-1; D is perhaps TRBD1 (5 bases). Germline CDR1 SQVTM, CDR2 ANQGSEA. CDR3 length equals 12 residues. Trimming took off 6 bases at V and 0 bases at J, with 8 bases between the two ends. The CDR3 DNA follows: TGCAGCGTCGACAGTCTGAACACTGAAGCTTTCTTT. Residues: CSVDSLNTEAFF.

This clonotype turned up a few times. Just one base apart from a much larger clone, this may be a read error. The chain has TRBV12-3 or TRBV12-4 and TRBJ2-3, with 7 bases matching TRBD2. V lost 5 bases, J lost 2 bases, and 4 bases stayed unmatched. The CDR3 totals 14 residues. The CDR3 protein is CASSPLATTDTQYF. The CDR3, as DNA: TGTGCCAGCAGTCCACTAGCGACCACAGATACGCAGTATTTT.

In this sample, this clonotype turned up a few times. The chain couples TRBV5-1 to TRBJ2-5; D is undetermined. Trimming pared 3 bases from V and 5 bases from J, leaving 20 bases between. The CDR3 sequence is 16 residues long. Looked up from germline, CDR1 is SGHRS and CDR2 is YFSETQ. The CDR3 DNA sequence: TGCGCCAGCAGCTCCCCCCCCATTGGGCTGGGGGAGACCCAGTACTTC. Translating gives CASSSPPIGLGETQYF.

The chain employs TRBV30 and TRBJ1-6; no definite D call. Germline V gene lookup returns CDR1 GTSNPN and CDR2 SVGIG (reference sequence). Trimming pared 2 bases from V and 8 bases from J, leaving 13 bases between. The CDR3 runs 14 residues. The CDR3 nucleotides are TGTGCCTGGAGTCCTACCCCCGGCTATTCACCCCTCCACTTT. Amino acids: CAWSPTPGYSPLHF. Full variable domain (missing parts from reference TRBV30 and TRBJ1-6): SQTIHQWPATLVQPVGSPLSLECTVEGTSNPNLYWYRQAAGRGLQLLFYSVGIGQISSEVPQNLSASRPQDRQFILSSKKLLLSDSGFYLCAWSPTPGYSPLHFGNGTRLTVT.

This clonotype was observed many times. A clone one base away is much larger, so this may be a read error. The rearrangement uses TRBV9 and TRBJ2-5; 9 bases line up with TRBD1. The CDR3 contains 15 residues. Germline-derived CDR1 and CDR2 are SGDLS and YYNGEE. V was pared by 4 bases and J by 5 bases, with 9 bases of the junction left unmatched. The CDR3 nucleotides read TGTGCCAGCAGCCGGTCACCGGACAGGGGTGAGACCCAGTACTTC. Protein: CASSRSPDRGETQYF.